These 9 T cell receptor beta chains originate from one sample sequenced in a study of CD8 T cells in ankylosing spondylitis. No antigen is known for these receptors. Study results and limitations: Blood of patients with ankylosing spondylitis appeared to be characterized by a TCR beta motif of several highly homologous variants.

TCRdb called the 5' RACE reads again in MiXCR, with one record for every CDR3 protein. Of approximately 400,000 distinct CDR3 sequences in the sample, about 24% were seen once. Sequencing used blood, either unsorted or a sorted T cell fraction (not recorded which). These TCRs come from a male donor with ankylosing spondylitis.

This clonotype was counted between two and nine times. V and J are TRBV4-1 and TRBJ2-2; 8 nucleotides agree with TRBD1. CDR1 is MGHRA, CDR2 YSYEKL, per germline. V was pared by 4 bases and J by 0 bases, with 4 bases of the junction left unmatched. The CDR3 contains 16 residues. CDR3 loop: CASSRLTGANTGELFF. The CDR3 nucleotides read TGCGCCAGCAGCCGCCTGACAGGGGCGAACACCGGGGAGCTGTTTTTT.

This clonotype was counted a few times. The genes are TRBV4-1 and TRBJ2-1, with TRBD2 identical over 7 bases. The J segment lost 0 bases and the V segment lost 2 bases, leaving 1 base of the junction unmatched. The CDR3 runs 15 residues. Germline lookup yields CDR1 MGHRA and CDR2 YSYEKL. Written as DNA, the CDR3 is TGCGCCAGCAGCCAAAGCGGGAACTCCTACAATGAGCAGTTCTTC. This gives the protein CASSQSGNSYNEQFF.

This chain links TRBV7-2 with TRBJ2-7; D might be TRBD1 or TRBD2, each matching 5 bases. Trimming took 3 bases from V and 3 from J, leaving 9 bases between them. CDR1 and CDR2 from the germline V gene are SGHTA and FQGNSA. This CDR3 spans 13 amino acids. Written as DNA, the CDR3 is TGTGCCAGCAGCTTGGGGGTCAACTACGAGCAGTACTTC. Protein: CASSLGVNYEQYF.

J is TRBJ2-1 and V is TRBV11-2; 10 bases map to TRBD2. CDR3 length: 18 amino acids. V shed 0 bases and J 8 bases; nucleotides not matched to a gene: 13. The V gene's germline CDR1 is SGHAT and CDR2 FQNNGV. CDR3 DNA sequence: TGTGCCAGCAGCTTAGATCTCCGAAGAAAGCGGGAGGGGTATGAGCAGTTCTTC. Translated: CASSLDLRRKREGYEQFF.

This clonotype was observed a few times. CDR3 in DNA: TGTGCCAGCAGTTACGGTGGGGTGGATCAGCCCCAGCATTTT. Its translation: CASSYGGVDQPQHF. The V and J genes are TRBV6-2 or TRBV6-3 and TRBJ1-5; D is undetermined. Germline CDR1 MNHEY, CDR2 SVGEGT. The CDR3 is 14 amino acids. Deletions cut 2 bases from V and 5 bases from J, with 10 bases between.

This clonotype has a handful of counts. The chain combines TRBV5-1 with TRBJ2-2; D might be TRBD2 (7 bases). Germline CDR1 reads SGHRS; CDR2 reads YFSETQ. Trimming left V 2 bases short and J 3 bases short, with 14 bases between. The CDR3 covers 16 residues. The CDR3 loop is CASSFLQGGYTGELFF. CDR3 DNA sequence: TGCGCCAGCAGCTTCTTACAGGGAGGGTACACCGGGGAGCTGTTTTTT.

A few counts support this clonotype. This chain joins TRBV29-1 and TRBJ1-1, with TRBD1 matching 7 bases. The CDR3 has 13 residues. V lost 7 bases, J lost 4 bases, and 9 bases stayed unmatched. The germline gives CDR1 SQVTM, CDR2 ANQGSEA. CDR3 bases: TGCAGCGCCGTGACAGGGTCCCTCACTGAAGCTTTCTTT. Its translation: CSAVTGSLTEAFF.

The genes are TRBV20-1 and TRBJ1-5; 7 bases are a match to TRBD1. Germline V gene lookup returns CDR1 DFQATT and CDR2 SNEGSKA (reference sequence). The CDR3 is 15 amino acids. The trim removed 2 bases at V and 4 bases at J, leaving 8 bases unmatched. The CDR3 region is CSARRAGGKNQPQHF. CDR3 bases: TGCAGTGCTAGAAGGGCAGGGGGAAAGAATCAGCCCCAGCATTTT.

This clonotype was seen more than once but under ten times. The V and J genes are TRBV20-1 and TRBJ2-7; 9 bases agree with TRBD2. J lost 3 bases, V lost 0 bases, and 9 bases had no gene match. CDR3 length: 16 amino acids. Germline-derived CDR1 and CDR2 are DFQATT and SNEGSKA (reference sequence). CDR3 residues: CSARDARGLARYEQYF. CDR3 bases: TGCAGTGCTAGAGATGCCCGGGGACTAGCCCGCTACGAGCAGTACTTC.